The next 9 T cell receptor beta chains were all read from a single sample in a study of Tregs in tolerant kidney transplant recipients. The table came from immunoSEQ multiplex PCR; TCRdb's copy has only in-frame clones and leaves some out. Here the sample spans more than 75,000 clones, approximately 93% being singletons. Material: CD4+ T cells from blood, obtained before the transplant. Receptors were obtained from a human donor who received a combined kidney and bone marrow transplant.

The chain recombines TRBV4-1 with TRBJ2-5; 16 positions match TRBD2. This CDR3 comprises 18 residues. Germline V gene data show CDR1 as MGHRA and CDR2 as YSYEKL. V trimming: 4 bases; J trimming: 5 bases; junction bases outside the gene matches: 10. DNA for the CDR3: TGCGCCAGCAGCCTCTCAGGGACTAGCGGGGGGGCCCGGGAGACCCAGTACTTC. Its protein product is CASSLSGTSGGARETQYF.

CDR3 sequence reads: CASSASTRFADTQYF. CDR3 coding DNA: TGTGCCAGCAGCGCATCGACTAGATTTGCAGATACGCAGTATTTT. The V and J genes are TRBV9 and TRBJ2-3; tentative D call: TRBD2 (6 bases). Trimming removed 3 bases from V and 4 bases from J, with 15 bases in between. The CDR3 is 15 residues long. From germline, CDR1 is SGDLS and CDR2 YYNGEE.

This rearrangement joins TRBV27 to TRBJ2-1, with 8 bases aligning to TRBD2. V shed 5 bases and J 9 bases; nucleotides not matched to a gene: 12. The length of the CDR3 is 15 residues. Germline CDR1 MNHEY, CDR2 SMNVEV (reference sequence). The CDR3 loop reads CASSPTRQAGGEQFF. The CDR3, as DNA: TGTGCCAGCAGTCCAACCCGACAGGCGGGGGGTGAGCAGTTCTTC.

V gene TRBV4-2 combines with J gene TRBJ2-1, with a weak D call TRBD1 (6 bases). The CDR3 sequence is 15 residues long. The germline gives CDR1 LGHNA, CDR2 YNFKEQ. V was shortened by 0 bases and J by 8 bases, with 14 bases between the two germline ends. The CDR3 spells CASSQDRGYADEQFF. CDR3 in DNA: TGTGCCAGCAGCCAAGACAGGGGCTATGCCGATGAGCAGTTCTTC.

The rearrangement joins TRBV28 to TRBJ2-3, with a tentative D call TRBD2 (5 bases). V gave up 6 bases and J gave up 5 bases, with 15 bases separating them. CDR3 length: 14 residues. CDR1 and CDR2 from the germline V gene are MDHEN and SYDVKM. The CDR3 DNA sequence: TGTGCCAGCAGAACTCTACTAGTCGGAGATACGCAGTATTTT. It yields the protein CASRTLLVGDTQYF.

This clone has only one observation. This chain joins TRBV4-3 and TRBJ2-2, with D possibly being TRBD1 (5 bases). Germline CDR1 LGHNA, CDR2 YSLEER. The CDR3 length is 14 residues. The V gene lost 4 bases and the J gene lost 4 bases, with 10 bases spanning the gap. CDR3 DNA: TGCGCCAGCAGCCTAGAACAGGTCACCGGGGAGCTGTTTTTT. The encoded protein is CASSLEQVTGELFF.

The V call is TRBV2, the J call TRBJ2-3; the match to TRBD2 covers 15 bases. With V trimmed by 5 bases and J by 4 bases, 1 base remained unmatched. In germline, CDR1 is SNHLY, CDR2 FYNNEI. This CDR3 has 15 residues. CDR3 protein: CASSRTSGGADTQYF. The CDR3 bases are TGTGCCAGCAGTCGGACTAGCGGGGGGGCAGATACGCAGTATTTT.

The chain has TRBV29-1 and TRBJ2-5; 7 positions agree with TRBD2. V lost 4 bases, J lost 2 bases, and 10 bases stayed unmatched. Germline CDR1 SQVTM, CDR2 ANQGSEA. The CDR3 covers 15 residues. CDR3 residues: CSVVGLRDYQETQYF. CDR3 bases: TGCAGCGTTGTCGGATTACGGGACTATCAAGAGACCCAGTACTTC.

This chain joins TRBV19 and TRBJ1-1; 8 bases line up with TRBD1. This CDR3 comprises 15 residues. CDR1 LNHDA and CDR2 SQIVND come from the germline V gene (reference sequence). J lost 1 base, V lost 4 bases, and 5 bases had no gene match. The DNA of the CDR3 is TGTGCCAGTAGTAGCGACAGGGGCCGGAACACTGAAGCTTTCTTT. It specifies CASSSDRGRNTEAFF.